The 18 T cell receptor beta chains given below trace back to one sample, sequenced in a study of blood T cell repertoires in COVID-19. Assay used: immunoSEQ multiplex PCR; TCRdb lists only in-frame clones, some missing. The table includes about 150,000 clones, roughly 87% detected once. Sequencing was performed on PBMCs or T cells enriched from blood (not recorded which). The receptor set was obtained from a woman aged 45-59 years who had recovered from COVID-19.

The CDR3 loop is CASSLAQTGVFGYTF. CDR3 nucleotides: TGTGCCAGCAGCTTAGCCCAGACAGGAGTGTTTGGCTACACCTTC. The rearrangement links TRBV7-2 to TRBJ1-2, with D perhaps matching TRBD1 (6 bases). Per germline, CDR1 SGHTA and CDR2 FQGNSA. This CDR3 has 15 residues. V lost 0 bases to trimming and J lost 7 bases, with 15 bases between them. Supplemented by reference TRBV7-2 and TRBJ1-2, the full variable domain reads GAGVSQSPSNKVTEKGKDVELRCDPISGHTALYWYRQSLGQGLEFLIYFQGNSAPDKSGLPSDRFSAERTGGSVSTLTIQRTQQEDSAVYLCASSLAQTGVFGYTFGSGTRLTVV.

CDR3 region: CAWSVGEDTEAFF. The CDR3 coding sequence is TGTGCCTGGAGTGTTGGGGAGGACACTGAAGCTTTCTTT. V gene TRBV30 combines with J gene TRBJ1-1, with D uncertain. The CDR3 is made up of 13 amino acids. Looked up from germline, CDR1 is GTSNPN and CDR2 is SVGIG (reference sequence). The ends were cut back, 0 bases at V and 3 bases at J, with 8 bases in the middle.

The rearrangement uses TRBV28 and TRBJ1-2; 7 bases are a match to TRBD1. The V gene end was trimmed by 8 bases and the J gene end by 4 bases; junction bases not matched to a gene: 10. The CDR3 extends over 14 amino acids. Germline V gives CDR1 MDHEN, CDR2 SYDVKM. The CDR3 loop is CASGTDAQGYGYTF. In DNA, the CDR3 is TGTGCCAGCGGGACAGATGCTCAGGGCTATGGCTACACCTTC.

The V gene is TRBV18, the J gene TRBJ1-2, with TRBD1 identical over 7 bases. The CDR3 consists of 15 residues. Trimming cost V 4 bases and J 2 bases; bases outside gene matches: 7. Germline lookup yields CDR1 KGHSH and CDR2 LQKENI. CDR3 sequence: CASSLRDRSNYGYTF. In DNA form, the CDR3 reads TGTGCCAGCTCACTCCGGGACAGATCCAACTATGGCTACACCTTC.

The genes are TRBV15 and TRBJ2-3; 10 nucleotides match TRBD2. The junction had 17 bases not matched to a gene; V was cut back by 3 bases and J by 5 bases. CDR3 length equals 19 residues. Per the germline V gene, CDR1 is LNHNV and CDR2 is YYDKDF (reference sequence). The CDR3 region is CATSRIRDSSGRAQDTQYF. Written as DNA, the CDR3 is TGTGCCACCAGCAGGATCAGGGATTCGAGCGGGAGGGCACAAGATACGCAGTATTTT.

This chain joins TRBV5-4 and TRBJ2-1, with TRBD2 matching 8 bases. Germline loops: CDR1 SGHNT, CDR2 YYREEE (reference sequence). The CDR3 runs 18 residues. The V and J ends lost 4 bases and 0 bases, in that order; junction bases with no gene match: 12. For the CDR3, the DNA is TGTGCCAGCAGCCCCGCTCCACGAAGCGGGAGCTCCTACAATGAGCAGTTCTTC. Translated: CASSPAPRSGSSYNEQFF.

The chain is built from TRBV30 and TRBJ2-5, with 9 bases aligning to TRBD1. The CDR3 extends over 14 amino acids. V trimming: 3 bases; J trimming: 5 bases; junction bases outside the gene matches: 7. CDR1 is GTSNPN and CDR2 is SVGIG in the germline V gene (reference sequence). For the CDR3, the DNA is TGTGCCTGGAGACAACAGGGGGCGCGGGAGACCCAGTACTTC. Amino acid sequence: CAWRQQGARETQYF.

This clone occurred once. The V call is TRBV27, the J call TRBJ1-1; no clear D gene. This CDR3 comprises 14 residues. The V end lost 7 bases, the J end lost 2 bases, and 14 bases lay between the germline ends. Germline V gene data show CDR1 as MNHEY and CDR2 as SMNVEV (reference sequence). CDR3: CASTPGTYNTEAFF. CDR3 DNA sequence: TGTGCCAGCACCCCGGGAACCTATAACACTGAAGCTTTCTTT.

This CDR3 is CAISASSYNEQFF. The CDR3 bases are TGTGCCATCAGTGCATCCTCCTACAATGAGCAGTTCTTC. The chain recombines TRBV10-3 with TRBJ2-1; D is ambiguous. The V end lost 4 bases, the J end lost 0 bases, and 4 bases lay between the germline ends. The CDR3 spans 13 residues. CDR1 and CDR2 (germline): ENHRY, SYGVKD.

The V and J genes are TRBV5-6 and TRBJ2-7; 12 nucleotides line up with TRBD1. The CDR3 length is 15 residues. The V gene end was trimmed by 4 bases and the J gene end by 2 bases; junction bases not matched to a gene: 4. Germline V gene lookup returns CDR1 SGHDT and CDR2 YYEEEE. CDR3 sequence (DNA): TGTGCCAGCAGCCTCGGGACAGGGGGCCCCTACGAGCAGTACTTC. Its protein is CASSLGTGGPYEQYF. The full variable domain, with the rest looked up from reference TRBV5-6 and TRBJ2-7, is DAGVTQSPTHLIKTRGQQVTLRCSPKSGHDTVSWYQQALGQGPQFIFQYYEEEERQRGNFPDRFSGHQFPNYSSELNVNALLLGDSALYLCASSLGTGGPYEQYFGPGTRLTVT.

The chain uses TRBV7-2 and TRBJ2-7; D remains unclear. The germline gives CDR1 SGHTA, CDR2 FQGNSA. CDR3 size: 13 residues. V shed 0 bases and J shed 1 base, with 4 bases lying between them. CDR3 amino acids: CASSLARSYEQYF. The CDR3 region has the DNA TGTGCCAGCAGCTTAGCCCGGTCCTACGAGCAGTACTTC.

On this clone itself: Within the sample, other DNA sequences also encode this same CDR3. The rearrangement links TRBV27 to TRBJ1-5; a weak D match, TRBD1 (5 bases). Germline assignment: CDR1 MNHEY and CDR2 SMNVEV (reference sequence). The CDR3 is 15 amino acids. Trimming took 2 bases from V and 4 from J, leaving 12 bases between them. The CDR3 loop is CASSLLGGGNQPQHF. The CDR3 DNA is TGTGCCAGCAGTTTACTCGGCGGGGGTAATCAGCCCCAGCATTTT.

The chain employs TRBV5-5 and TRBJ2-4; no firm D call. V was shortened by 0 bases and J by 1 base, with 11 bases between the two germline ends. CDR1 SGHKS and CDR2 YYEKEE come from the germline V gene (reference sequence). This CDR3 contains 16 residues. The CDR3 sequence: CASSLVPQSAKNIQYF. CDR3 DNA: TGTGCCAGCAGCTTGGTGCCGCAGTCGGCCAAAAACATTCAGTACTTC. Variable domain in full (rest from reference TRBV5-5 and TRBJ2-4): DAGVTQSPTHLIKTRGQQVTLRCSPISGHKSVSWYQQVLGQGPQFIFQYYEKEERGRGNFPDRFSARQFPNYSSELNVNALLLGDSALYLCASSLVPQSAKNIQYFGAGTRLSVL.

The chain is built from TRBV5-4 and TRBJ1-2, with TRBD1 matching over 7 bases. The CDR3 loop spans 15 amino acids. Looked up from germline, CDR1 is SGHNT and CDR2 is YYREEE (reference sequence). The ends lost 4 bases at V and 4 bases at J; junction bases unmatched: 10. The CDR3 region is CASSTWTGATYGYTF. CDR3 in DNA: TGTGCCAGCAGCACTTGGACAGGAGCAACCTATGGCTACACCTTC. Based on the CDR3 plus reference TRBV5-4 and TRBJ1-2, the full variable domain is ETGVTQSPTHLIKTRGQQVTLRCSSQSGHNTVSWYQQALGQGPQFIFQYYREEENGRGNFPPRFSGLQFPNYSSELNVNALELDDSALYLCASSTWTGATYGYTFGSGTRLTVV.

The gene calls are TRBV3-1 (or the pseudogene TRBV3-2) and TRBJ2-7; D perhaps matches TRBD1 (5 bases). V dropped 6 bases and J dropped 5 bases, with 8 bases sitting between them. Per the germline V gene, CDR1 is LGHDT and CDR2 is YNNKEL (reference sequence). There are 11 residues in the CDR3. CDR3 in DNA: TGTGCCAGCAGGACAGAGCACGAGCAGTACTTC. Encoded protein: CASRTEHEQYF.

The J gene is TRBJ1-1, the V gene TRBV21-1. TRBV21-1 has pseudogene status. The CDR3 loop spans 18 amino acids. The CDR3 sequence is CASSKFPGYTLGNTEAFF. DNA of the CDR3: TGTGCCAGCAGCAAATTCCCGGGGTATACCCTGGGGAACACTGAAGCTTTCTTT.

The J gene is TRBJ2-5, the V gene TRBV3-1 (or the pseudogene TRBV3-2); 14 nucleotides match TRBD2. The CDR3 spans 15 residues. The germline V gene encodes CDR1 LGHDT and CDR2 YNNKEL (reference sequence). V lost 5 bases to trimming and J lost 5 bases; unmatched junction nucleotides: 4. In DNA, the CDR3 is TGTGCCAGCAGCAGACTAGCGGGAGGGAGTGAGACCCAGTACTTC. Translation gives CASSRLAGGSETQYF.

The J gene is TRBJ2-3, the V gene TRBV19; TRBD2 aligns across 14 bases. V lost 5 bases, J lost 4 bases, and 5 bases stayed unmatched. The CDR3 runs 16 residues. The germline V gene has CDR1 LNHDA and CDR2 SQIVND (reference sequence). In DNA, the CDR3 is TGTGCCAGTAGTGGGACTAGCGGGAGCGCGCCAGATACGCAGTATTTT. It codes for CASSGTSGSAPDTQYF.